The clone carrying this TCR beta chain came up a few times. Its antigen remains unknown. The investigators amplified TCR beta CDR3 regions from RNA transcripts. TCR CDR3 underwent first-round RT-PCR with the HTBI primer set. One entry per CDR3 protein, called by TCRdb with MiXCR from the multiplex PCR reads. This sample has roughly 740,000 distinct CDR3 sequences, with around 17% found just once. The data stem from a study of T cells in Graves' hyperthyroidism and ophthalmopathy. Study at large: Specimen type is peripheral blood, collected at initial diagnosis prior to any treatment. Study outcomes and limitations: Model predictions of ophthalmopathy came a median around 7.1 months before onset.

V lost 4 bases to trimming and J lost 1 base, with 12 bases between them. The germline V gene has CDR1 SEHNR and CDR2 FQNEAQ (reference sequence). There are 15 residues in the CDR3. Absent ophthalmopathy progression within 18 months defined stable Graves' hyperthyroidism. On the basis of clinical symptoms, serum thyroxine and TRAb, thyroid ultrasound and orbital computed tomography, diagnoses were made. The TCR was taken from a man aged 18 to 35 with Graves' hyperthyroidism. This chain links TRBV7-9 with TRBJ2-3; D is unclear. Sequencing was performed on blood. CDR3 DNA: TGTGCCAGCAGCTCAGGTGGAAGGCGCACAGATACGCAGTATTTT. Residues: CASSSGGRRTDTQYF.